A single sample gave rise to the 30 T cell receptor beta chains below, sequenced in a study of T cells expressing NK-cell markers. For each CDR3 protein, TCRdb gives one entry from its re-call of the 5' RACE reads, without DNA. The table lists 350,000 to 500,000 distinct CDR3 sequences. Sequencing input: blood T cells: a sorted CD56 or NKG2C T cell subset, CD4+ or CD8+ T cells, or bulk PBMC T cells (not recorded which). The receptors were sampled from a woman aged 18 to 75 in good health.

V usage is TRBV12-3 or TRBV12-4 and J usage is TRBJ1-5. This CDR3 has 14 residues. This CDR3 is CASSFGQLYQPQHF.

The gene calls are TRBV12-3 or TRBV12-4 and TRBJ2-3; no DNA is available, so the TRBD2 call from TCRdb remains unchecked. The CDR3 contains 16 residues. CDR3: CASSLAGPQEGDTQYF.

The J gene is TRBJ2-5, the V gene TRBV20-1; the D call of TRBD2 rests on TCRdb alone, since no DNA is present to check it. CDR1 DFQATT and CDR2 SNEGSKA come from the germline V gene (reference sequence). The CDR3 has 13 amino acids. CDR3 sequence: CSARRGLGETQYF.

The chain uses TRBV11-1 and TRBJ2-1; TCRdb picks TRBD2, but there is no DNA to check that call. CDR1 and CDR2 (germline): SGHAT, FQDESV (reference sequence). CDR3 length equals 15 residues. CDR3 loop: CASSSRTSGRNEQFF.

This sequence joins TRBV20-1 and TRBJ2-4; TCRdb returns TRBD1, unconfirmable since there is no DNA. Germline loops: CDR1 DFQATT, CDR2 SNEGSKA (reference sequence). CDR3 size: 13 residues. CDR3 amino acids: CSAWGGGTNIQYF.

This chain connects TRBV29-1 to TRBJ1-1. This CDR3 spans 12 amino acids. Germline V CDR1 and CDR2: SQVTM, ANQGSEA. The CDR3 reads CSVVNGDTEAFF.

The chain recombines TRBV20-1 with TRBJ2-1; TCRdb outputs TRBD2, but without DNA this stays unchecked. The germline gives CDR1 DFQATT, CDR2 SNEGSKA (reference sequence). The CDR3 is 14 residues long. This chain's CDR3 is CSARVAGGVNEQFF.

The J gene is TRBJ2-5, the V gene TRBV20-1; the D call from TCRdb, TRBD1, cannot be confirmed without DNA. Germline CDR1 is DFQATT and CDR2 is SNEGSKA (reference sequence). This CDR3 spans 15 amino acids. The CDR3 loop reads CSARIRGGHQETQYF.

The genes are TRBV20-1 and TRBJ2-1; TCRdb's assignment of TRBD2 cannot be checked, as there is no DNA. CDR1 and CDR2 (germline): DFQATT, SNEGSKA (reference sequence). This CDR3 spans 16 amino acids. CDR3 protein: CSARGGTSGAYNEQFF.

The genes are TRBV7-2 and TRBJ1-2. The germline V gene has CDR1 SGHTA and CDR2 FQGNSA. This CDR3 has 12 residues. CDR3 sequence reads: CASSSGFAGYTF.

The CDR3 here is CASSLRTSANTGELFF. The chain combines TRBV5-1 with TRBJ2-2. There are 16 residues in the CDR3. Germline V gene sequence: CDR1 SGHRS, CDR2 YFSETQ. Looking up the rest from reference TRBV5-1 and TRBJ2-2 gives the full variable domain: KAGVTQTPRYLIKTRGQQVTLSCSPISGHRSVSWYQQTPGQGLQFLFEYFSETQRNKGNFPGRFSGRQFSNSRSEMNVSTLELGDSALYLCASSLRTSANTGELFFGEGSRLTVL.

The chain links TRBV4-3 to TRBJ1-1; TCRdb gives TRBD1 as the D gene, but with no DNA this cannot be confirmed. CDR3 size: 14 residues. Per the germline V gene, CDR1 is LGHNA and CDR2 is YSLEER. The CDR3 here is CASSQAPHRGWAFF.

The rearrangement joins TRBV20-1 to TRBJ1-1; absent DNA, TCRdb's TRBD1 call cannot be checked. The CDR3 has 14 residues. The germline gives CDR1 DFQATT, CDR2 SNEGSKA (reference sequence). The CDR3 spells CSARDYGAGTEAFF.

This sequence joins TRBV6-5 and TRBJ1-4; TCRdb names TRBD1, which stays unverified in the absence of DNA. CDR3 length: 14 amino acids. Looked up from germline, CDR1 is MNHEY and CDR2 is SVGAGI. The CDR3 loop is CASSYDRGGEKLFF.

This CDR3 is CSARTHSGISSYNEQFF. The V and J genes are TRBV20-1 and TRBJ2-1. The germline V gene encodes CDR1 DFQATT and CDR2 SNEGSKA (reference sequence). This CDR3 is 17 amino acids long.

The chain recombines TRBV5-5 with TRBJ1-6. The CDR3 is 15 amino acids. Germline V lookup: CDR1 SGHKS, CDR2 YYEKEE (reference sequence). The CDR3 is CASSLEPGRTSPLHF.

The V call is TRBV4-1, the J call TRBJ1-5. Germline V lookup: CDR1 MGHRA, CDR2 YSYEKL. This CDR3 is 14 amino acids long. The CDR3: CASSQTAVGQPQHF.

This chain links TRBV24-1 with TRBJ1-5; TCRdb's D call of TRBD1 is untestable without DNA. CDR3 size: 13 residues. Germline CDR1 reads KGHDR; CDR2 reads SFDVKD. CDR3 in amino acids: CATRTGQSGPQHF.

The rearrangement links TRBV7-2 to TRBJ1-4; TCRdb reports TRBD1, a call that lacks DNA to check it against. The CDR3 is 14 amino acids. The germline CDR1 and CDR2 sequences are SGHTA and FQGNSA. CDR3 protein: CASSLDWGQPKLFF.

The CDR3 region is CASTRTVQRTGELFF. The rearrangement links TRBV18 to TRBJ2-2; checking the TCRdb D call of TRBD1 is not possible without DNA. The CDR3 length is 15 residues. Germline-derived CDR1 and CDR2 are KGHSH and LQKENI.

The rearrangement uses TRBV5-5 and TRBJ2-7; TCRdb's D call, TRBD1, is unchecked because there is no DNA. This CDR3 has 16 amino acids. From germline, CDR1 is SGHKS and CDR2 YYEKEE (reference sequence). This CDR3 reads CASSLPGTGEGYEQYF.

The chain carries TRBV5-1 and TRBJ2-3. The CDR3 is made up of 15 amino acids. Looked up from germline, CDR1 is SGHRS and CDR2 is YFSETQ. CDR3 protein: CASSLAPDLRDTQYF.

The V and J genes are TRBV4-3 and TRBJ2-7. The germline CDR1 and CDR2 sequences are LGHNA and YSLEER. There are 16 residues in the CDR3. Here the CDR3 reads CASSQGSGRDSYEQYF.

This chain joins TRBV27 and TRBJ2-7. The CDR3 totals 15 residues. The V gene's germline CDR1 is MNHEY and CDR2 SMNVEV (reference sequence). The CDR3 sequence is CASSLRGMVPYEQYF.

The V gene is TRBV15, the J gene TRBJ2-3; TCRdb's D call of TRBD2 is untestable without DNA. Germline V gene lookup returns CDR1 LNHNV and CDR2 YYDKDF (reference sequence). CDR3 size: 16 residues. This CDR3 is CATSRGGGGFTDTQYF.

The chain couples TRBV20-1 to TRBJ1-5. Germline CDR1 and CDR2: DFQATT and SNEGSKA (reference sequence). The CDR3 consists of 13 residues. The CDR3 spells CSTRDFGNQPQHF.

The genes are TRBV5-1 and TRBJ2-5; TCRdb gives TRBD1 as the D gene, but with no DNA this cannot be confirmed. Germline V CDR1 and CDR2: SGHRS, YFSETQ. CDR3 length: 15 amino acids. The CDR3 spells CASSLAGDTGETQYF.

The chain recombines TRBV29-1 with TRBJ2-7. CDR1 and CDR2 from the germline V gene are SQVTM and ANQGSEA. There are 12 residues in the CDR3. The CDR3 region is CSAIENTYEQYF.

The V and J genes are TRBV7-8 and TRBJ1-4. The CDR3 covers 14 residues. Germline lookup yields CDR1 SGHVS and CDR2 FQNEAQ. CDR3 region: CASSPGEPNEKLFF.

The V and J genes are TRBV6-2 or TRBV6-3 and TRBJ2-1; lacking DNA, the TRBD2 call made by TCRdb goes unchecked. The CDR3 sequence is 18 residues long. Germline-derived CDR1 and CDR2 are MNHEY and SVGEGT. CDR3 residues: CASRPGLAGDISYNEQFF.